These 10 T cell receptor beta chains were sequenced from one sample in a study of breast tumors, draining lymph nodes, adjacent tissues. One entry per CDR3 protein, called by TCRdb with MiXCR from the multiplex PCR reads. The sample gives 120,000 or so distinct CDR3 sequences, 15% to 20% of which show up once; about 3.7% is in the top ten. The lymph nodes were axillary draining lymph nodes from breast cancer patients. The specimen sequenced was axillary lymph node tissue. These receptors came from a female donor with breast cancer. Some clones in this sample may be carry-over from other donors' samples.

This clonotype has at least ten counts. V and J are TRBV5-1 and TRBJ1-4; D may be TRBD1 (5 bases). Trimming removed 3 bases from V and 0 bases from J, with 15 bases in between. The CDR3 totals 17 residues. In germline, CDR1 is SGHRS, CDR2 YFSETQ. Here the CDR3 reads CASSSRGATSTNEKLFF. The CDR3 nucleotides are TGCGCCAGCAGCTCTCGAGGGGCGACTTCAACTAATGAAAAACTGTTTTTT. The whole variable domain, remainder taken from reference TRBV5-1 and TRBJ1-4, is KAGVTQTPRYLIKTRGQQVTLSCSPISGHRSVSWYQQTPGQGLQFLFEYFSETQRNKGNFPGRFSGRQFSNSRSEMNVSTLELGDSALYLCASSSRGATSTNEKLFFGSGTQLSVL.

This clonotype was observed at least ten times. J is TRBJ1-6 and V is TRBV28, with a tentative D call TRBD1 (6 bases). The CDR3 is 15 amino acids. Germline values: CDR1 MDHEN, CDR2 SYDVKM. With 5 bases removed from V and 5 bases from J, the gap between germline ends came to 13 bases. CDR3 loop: CASSPTRTDNSPLHF. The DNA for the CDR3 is TGTGCCAGCAGTCCCACCAGGACAGATAATTCACCCCTCCACTTT. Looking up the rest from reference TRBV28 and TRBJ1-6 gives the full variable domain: DVKVTQSSRYLVKRTGEKVFLECVQDMDHENMFWYRQDPGLGLRLIYFSYDVKMKEKGDIPEGYSVSREKKERFSLILESASTNQTSMYLCASSPTRTDNSPLHFGNGTRLTVT.

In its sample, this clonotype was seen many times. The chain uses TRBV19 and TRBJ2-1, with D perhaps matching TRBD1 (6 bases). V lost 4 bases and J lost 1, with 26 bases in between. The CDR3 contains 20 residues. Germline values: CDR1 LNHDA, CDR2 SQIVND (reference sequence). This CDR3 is CASSTPTGDTLTPSYNEQFF. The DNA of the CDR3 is TGTGCCAGTAGTACCCCGACAGGAGACACCCTAACCCCATCCTACAATGAGCAGTTCTTC.

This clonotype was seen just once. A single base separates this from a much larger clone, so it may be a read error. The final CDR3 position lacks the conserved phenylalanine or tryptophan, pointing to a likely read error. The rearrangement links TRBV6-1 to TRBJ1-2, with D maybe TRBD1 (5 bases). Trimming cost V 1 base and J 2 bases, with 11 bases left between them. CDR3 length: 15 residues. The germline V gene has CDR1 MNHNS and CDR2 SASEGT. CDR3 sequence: CASSEGQGRNYGYTV. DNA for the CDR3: TGTGCCAGCAGTGAAGGGCAGGGAAGGAACTATGGCTACACCGTC.

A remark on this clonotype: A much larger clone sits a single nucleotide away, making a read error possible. The CDR3 loop reads CASSHLAGAVYNEQFF. CDR3 coding DNA: TGTGCCAGCAGCCATCTAGCGGGGGCCGTATACAATGAGCAGTTCTTC. V usage is TRBV2 and J usage is TRBJ2-1; 10 bases match TRBD2. Germline lookup yields CDR1 SNHLY and CDR2 FYNNEI. The junction had 9 bases not matched to a gene; V was cut back by 6 bases and J by 4 bases. CDR3 length: 16 amino acids. The full variable domain, in which reference TRBV2 and TRBJ2-1 provide the parts outside the CDR3, is EPEVTQTPSHQVTQMGQEVILRCVPISNHLYFYWYRQILGQKVEFLVSFYNNEISEKSEIFDDQFSVERPDGSNFTLKIRSTKLEDSAMYFCASSHLAGAVYNEQFFGPGTRLTVL.

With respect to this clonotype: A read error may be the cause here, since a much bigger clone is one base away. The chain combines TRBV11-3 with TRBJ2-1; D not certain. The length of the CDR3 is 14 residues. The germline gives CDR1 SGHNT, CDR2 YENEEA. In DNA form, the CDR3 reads TGTGCCAGCAGCTTAGATCGTGTGTACAATGAGCAGCTCTTC. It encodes CASSLDRVYNEQLF.

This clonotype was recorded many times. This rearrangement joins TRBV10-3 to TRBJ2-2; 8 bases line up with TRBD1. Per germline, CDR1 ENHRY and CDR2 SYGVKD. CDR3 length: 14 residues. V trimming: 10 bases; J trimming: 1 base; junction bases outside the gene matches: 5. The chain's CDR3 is CATEGTGNTGELFF. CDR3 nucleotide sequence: TGTGCCACGGAAGGGACAGGGAACACCGGGGAGCTGTTTTTT.

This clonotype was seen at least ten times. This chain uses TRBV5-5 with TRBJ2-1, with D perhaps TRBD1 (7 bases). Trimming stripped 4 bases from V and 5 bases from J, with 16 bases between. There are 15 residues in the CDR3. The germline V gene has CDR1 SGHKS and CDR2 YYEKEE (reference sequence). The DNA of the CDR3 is TGTGCCAGCAGCCGCCCTAGCGACAGGGACAATGAGCAGTTCTTC. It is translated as CASSRPSDRDNEQFF. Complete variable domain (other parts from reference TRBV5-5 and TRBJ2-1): DAGVTQSPTHLIKTRGQQVTLRCSPISGHKSVSWYQQVLGQGPQFIFQYYEKEERGRGNFPDRFSARQFPNYSSELNVNALLLGDSALYLCASSRPSDRDNEQFFGPGTRLTVL.

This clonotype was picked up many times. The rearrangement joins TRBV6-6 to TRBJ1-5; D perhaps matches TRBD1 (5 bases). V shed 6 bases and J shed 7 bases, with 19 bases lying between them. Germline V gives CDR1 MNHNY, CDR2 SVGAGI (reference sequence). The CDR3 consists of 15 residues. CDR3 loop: CASSPGGGRDQPQHF. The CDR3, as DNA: TGTGCCAGCAGCCCGGGTGGGGGAAGGGACCAGCCCCAGCATTTT.

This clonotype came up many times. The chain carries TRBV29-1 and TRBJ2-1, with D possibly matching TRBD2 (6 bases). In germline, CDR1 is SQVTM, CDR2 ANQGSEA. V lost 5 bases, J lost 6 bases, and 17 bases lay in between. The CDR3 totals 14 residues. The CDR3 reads CSVKARGTRNEQFF. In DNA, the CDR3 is TGCAGCGTTAAGGCGCGGGGAACCCGCAATGAGCAGTTCTTC.